This paragraph reports one T cell receptor beta chain. As yet, its antigen is unknown. One junction end does not reproduce the germline sequence, and a read error may be involved. Other nucleotide sequences from this sample produce the same CDR3. Germline V lookup: CDR1 SSHAT, CDR2 FNYEAQ (reference sequence). This CDR3 has 13 amino acids. RNA, once extracted, was reverse transcribed into cDNA for use as the sequencing template. Generated by immunoSEQ multiplex PCR, the TCRdb table keeps only in-frame clones and is missing some. The repertoire consists of 90,000 to 120,000 clones, with 84% occurring once and the leading ten covering roughly a quarter. The data originate from a study of CD8+ T cells in alopecia areata. Overall study context: Treated patients were dosed with oral tofacitinib, taking 5 to 10 mg twice daily. The drug, tofacitinib, lasted 6 to 18 months, followed by 6 months off drug. Notes on the study in general: Higher clonality than in normal scalp was seen in lesional scalp, especially alopecia totalis/universalis. Among the top 100, expanded CD8+ clones were significantly decreased by tofacitinib, as was scalp clonality.

Treatment: oral pan-JAK inhibitor, 5-10 mg twice daily. The receptor was derived from a human donor with alopecia areata. The gene calls are TRBV7-7 and TRBJ2-3, with D uncertain. Source: CD8+ T cells sorted from blood, taken at week 24, from a patient treated with tofacitinib. The CDR3 reads CASSQSLADTQYF. The CDR3 bases are TGTGCTAGCAGCCAAAGCTTGGCAGATACGCAGTATTTT.